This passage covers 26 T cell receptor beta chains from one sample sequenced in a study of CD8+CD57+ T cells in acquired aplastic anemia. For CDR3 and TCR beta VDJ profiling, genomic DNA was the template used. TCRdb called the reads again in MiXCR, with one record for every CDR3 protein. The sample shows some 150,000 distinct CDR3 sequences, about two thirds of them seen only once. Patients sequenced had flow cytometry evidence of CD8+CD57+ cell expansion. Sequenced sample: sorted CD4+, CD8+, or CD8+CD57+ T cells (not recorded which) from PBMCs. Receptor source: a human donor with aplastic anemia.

The CDR3 bases are TGCAGTGCTAGCGACCAGCGGGGCGCACTTGTTTGGGAGCAGTTCTTC. Protein sequence: CSASDQRGALVWEQFF. V is TRBV20-1 and J is TRBJ2-1; 7 nucleotides align to TRBD2. Germline trimming cut 3 bases from V and 10 bases from J; bases unmatched to any gene: 18. Germline loops: CDR1 DFQATT, CDR2 SNEGSKA (reference sequence). CDR3 length: 16 amino acids.

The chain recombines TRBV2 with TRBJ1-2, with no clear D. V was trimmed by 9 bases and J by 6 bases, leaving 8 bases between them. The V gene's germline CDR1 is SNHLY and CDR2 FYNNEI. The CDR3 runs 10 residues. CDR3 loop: CASSVDGYTF. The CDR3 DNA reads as TGTGCCAGTTCTGTTGATGGCTACACCTTC.

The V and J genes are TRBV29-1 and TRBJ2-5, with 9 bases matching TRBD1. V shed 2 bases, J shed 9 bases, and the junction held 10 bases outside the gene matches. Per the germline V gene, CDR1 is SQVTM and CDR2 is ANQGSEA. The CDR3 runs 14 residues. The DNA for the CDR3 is TGCAGCGTTGAAACGGACAGGGGACCAGGGGCCCAGTACTTC. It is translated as CSVETDRGPGAQYF. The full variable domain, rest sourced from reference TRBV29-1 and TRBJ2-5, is SAVISQKPSRDICQRGTSLTIQCQVDSQVTMMFWYRQQPGQSLTLIATANQGSEATYESGFVIDKFPISRPNLTFSTLTVSNMSPEDSSIYLCSVETDRGPGAQYFGPGTRLLVL.

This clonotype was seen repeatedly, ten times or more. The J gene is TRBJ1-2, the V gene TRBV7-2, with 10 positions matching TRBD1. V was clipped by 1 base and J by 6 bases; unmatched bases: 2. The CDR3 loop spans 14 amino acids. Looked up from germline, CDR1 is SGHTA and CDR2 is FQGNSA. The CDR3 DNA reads TGTGCCAGCAGCTTAGTGGACAGGGGGGATGGCTACACCTTC. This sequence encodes CASSLVDRGDGYTF.

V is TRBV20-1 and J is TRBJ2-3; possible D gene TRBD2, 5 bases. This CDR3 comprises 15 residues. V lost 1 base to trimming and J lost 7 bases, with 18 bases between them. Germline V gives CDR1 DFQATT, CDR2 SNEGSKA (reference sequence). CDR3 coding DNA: TGCAGTGCTAGAGCCTTGGCGGGCACACACTATACGCAGTATTTT. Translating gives CSARALAGTHYTQYF.

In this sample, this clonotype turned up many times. CDR3 in amino acids: CASGPSHTIYF. In DNA form, the CDR3 reads TGTGCTAGTGGTCCGAGTCACACCATATATTTT. This rearrangement joins TRBV12-5 to TRBJ1-3; no firm D call. CDR3 size: 11 residues. Germline V CDR1 and CDR2: LGHNT, FRNRAP. V lost 5 bases and J 8 bases, leaving 7 bases between the germline ends.

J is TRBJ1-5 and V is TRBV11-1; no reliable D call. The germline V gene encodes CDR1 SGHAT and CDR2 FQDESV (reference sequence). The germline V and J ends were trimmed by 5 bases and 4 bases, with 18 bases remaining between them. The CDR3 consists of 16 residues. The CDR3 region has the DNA TGTGCCAGCAGCCCCAAGAAGGTCGGAGTAAATCAGCCCCAGCATTTT. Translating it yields CASSPKKVGVNQPQHF. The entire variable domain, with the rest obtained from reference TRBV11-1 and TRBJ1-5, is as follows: EAEVAQSPRYKITEKSQAVAFWCDPISGHATLYWYRQILGQGPELLVQFQDESVVDDSQLPKDRFSAERLKGVDSTLKIQPAELGDSAMYLCASSPKKVGVNQPQHFGDGTRLSIL.

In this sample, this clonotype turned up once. CDR3 region: CASSIGTNYEQYF. The CDR3 coding sequence is TGTGCCAGTAGTATTGGGACAAACTACGAGCAGTACTTC. The rearrangement links TRBV19 to TRBJ2-7, with D possibly matching TRBD1 (6 bases). The CDR3 consists of 13 residues. Germline loops: CDR1 LNHDA, CDR2 SQIVND (reference sequence). V shed 3 bases and J shed 3 bases, with 9 bases lying between them.

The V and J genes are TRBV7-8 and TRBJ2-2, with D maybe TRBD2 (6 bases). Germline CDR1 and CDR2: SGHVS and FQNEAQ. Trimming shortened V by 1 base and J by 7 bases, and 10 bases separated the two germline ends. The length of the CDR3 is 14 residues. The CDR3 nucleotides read TGTGCCAGCAGCTTAGAATCGGGGGACGGGGAGCTGTTTTTT. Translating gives CASSLESGDGELFF. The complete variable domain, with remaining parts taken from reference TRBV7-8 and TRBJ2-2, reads GAGVSQSPRYKVAKRGQDVALRCDPISGHVSLFWYQQALGQGPEFLTYFQNEAQLDKSGLPSDRFFAERPEGSVSTLKIQRTQQEDSAVYLCASSLESGDGELFFGEGSRLTVL.

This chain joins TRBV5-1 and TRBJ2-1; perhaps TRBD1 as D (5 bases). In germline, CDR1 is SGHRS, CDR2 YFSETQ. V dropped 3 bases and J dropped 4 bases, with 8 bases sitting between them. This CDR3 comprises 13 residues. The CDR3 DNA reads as TGCGCCAGCAGCTCAAGGGGTTACAATGAGCAGTTCTTC. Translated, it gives CASSSRGYNEQFF.

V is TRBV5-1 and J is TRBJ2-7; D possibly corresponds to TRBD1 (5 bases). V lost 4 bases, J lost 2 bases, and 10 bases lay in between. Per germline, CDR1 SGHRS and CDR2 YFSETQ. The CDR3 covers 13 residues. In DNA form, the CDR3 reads TGCGCCAGCAGCCCGGACACCGCCTACGAGCAGTACTTC. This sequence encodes CASSPDTAYEQYF.

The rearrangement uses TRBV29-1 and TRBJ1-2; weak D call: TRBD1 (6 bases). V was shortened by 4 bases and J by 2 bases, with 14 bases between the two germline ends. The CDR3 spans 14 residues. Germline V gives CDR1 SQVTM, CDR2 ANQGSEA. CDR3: CSVAGGGRNYGYTF. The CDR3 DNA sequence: TGCAGCGTTGCTGGGGGCGGACGAAACTATGGCTACACCTTC. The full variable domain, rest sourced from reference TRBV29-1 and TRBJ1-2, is SAVISQKPSRDICQRGTSLTIQCQVDSQVTMMFWYRQQPGQSLTLIATANQGSEATYESGFVIDKFPISRPNLTFSTLTVSNMSPEDSSIYLCSVAGGGRNYGYTFGSGTRLTVV.

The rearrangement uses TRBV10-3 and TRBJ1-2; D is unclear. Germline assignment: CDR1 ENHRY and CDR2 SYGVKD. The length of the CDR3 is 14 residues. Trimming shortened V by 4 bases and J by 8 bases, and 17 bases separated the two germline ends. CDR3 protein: CAISAGAQASGYTF. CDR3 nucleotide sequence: TGTGCCATCAGTGCCGGAGCCCAGGCTTCCGGCTACACCTTC.

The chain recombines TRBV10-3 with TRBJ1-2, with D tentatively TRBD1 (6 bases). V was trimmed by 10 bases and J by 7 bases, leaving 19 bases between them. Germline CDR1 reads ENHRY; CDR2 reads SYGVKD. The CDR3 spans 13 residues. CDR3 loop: CASIPGDWAGYTF. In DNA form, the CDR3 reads TGTGCCAGCATTCCAGGGGACTGGGCTGGCTACACCTTC.

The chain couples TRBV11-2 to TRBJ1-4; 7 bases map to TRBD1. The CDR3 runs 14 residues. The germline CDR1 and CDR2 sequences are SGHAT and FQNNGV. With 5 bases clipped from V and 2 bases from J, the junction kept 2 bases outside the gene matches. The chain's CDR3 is CASSQTGTNEKLFF. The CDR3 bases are TGTGCCAGCAGCCAGACAGGGACTAATGAAAAACTGTTTTTT.

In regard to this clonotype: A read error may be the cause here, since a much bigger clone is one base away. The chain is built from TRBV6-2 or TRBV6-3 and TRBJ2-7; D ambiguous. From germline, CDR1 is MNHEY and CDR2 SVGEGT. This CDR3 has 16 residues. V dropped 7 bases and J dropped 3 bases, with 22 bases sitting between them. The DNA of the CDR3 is TGTGCCAGCATAGTTCCTCAGAGCCTCTTCCTCTACGAGCAGTACGTC. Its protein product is CASIVPQSLFLYEQYV.

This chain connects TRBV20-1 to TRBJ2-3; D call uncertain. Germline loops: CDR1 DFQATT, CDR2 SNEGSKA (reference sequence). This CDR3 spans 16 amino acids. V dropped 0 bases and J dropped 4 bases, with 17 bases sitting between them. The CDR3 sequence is CSARDLLGSFADTQYF. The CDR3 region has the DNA TGCAGTGCTAGAGACCTACTGGGTTCGTTCGCAGATACGCAGTATTTT.

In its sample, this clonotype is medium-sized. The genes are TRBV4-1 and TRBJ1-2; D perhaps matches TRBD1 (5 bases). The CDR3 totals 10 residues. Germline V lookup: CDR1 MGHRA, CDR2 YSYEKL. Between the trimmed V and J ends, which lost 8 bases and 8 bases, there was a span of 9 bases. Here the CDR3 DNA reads TGCGCCAGCCGGGGCTGGGGCTACACCTTC. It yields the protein CASRGWGYTF.

The CDR3 region is CASGRGTGGQETQYF. The CDR3 bases are TGTGCCAGCGGACGCGGGACAGGGGGACAAGAGACCCAGTACTTC. This chain uses TRBV7-6 with TRBJ2-5; 11 nucleotides match TRBD1. In germline, CDR1 is SGHVS, CDR2 FNYEAQ. This CDR3 comprises 15 residues. Trimming at V came to 8 bases and at J to 2 bases, leaving 7 bases not matched to a gene.

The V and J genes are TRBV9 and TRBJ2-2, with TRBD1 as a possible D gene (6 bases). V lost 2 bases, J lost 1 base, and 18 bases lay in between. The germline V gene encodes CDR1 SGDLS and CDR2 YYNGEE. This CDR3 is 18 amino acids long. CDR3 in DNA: TGTGCCAGCAGCGTGGGGGCAGGAGGCGTTGTGAACACCGGGGAGCTGTTTTTT. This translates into CASSVGAGGVVNTGELFF. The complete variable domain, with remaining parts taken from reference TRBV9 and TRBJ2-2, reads DSGVTQTPKHLITATGQRVTLRCSPRSGDLSVYWYQQSLDQGLQFLIQYYNGEERAKGNILERFSAQQFPDLHSELNLSSLELGDSALYFCASSVGAGGVVNTGELFFGEGSRLTVL.

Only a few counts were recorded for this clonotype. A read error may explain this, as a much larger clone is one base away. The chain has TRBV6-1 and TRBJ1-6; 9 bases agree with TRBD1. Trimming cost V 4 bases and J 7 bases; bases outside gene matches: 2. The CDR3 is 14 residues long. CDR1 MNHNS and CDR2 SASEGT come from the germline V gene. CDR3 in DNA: TGTGCCAGCAGTGGACAGGGGGAGAATTCACCCCTCCACTTT. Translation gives CASSGQGENSPLHF.

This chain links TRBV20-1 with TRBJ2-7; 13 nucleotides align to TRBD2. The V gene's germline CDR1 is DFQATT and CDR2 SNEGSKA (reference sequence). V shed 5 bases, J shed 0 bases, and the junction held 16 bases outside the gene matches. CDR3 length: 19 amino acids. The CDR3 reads CSAPSRTSGGARVSYEQYF. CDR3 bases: TGCAGTGCTCCTTCCCGCACTAGCGGGGGGGCCAGGGTCTCCTACGAGCAGTACTTC.

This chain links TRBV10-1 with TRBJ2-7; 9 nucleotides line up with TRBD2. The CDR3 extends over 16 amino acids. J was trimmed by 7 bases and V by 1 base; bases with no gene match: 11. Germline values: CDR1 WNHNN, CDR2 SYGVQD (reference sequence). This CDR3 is CASSEYPLAGPREQYF. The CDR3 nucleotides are TGCGCCAGCAGTGAGTATCCCCTAGCGGGACCTCGTGAGCAGTACTTC.

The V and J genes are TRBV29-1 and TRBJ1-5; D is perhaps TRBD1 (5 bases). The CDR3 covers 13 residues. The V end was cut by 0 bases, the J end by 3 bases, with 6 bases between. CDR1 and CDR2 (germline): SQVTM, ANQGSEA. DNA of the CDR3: TGCAGCGTTGAAGAAGGGGTCAATCAGCCCCAGCATTTT. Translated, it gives CSVEEGVNQPQHF.

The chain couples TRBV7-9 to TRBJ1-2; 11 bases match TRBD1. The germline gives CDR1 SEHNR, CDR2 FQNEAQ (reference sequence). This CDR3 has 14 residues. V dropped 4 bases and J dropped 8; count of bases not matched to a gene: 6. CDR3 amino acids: CASSYGQGAIGYTF. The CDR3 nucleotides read TGTGCCAGCAGCTACGGACAGGGGGCGATCGGCTACACCTTC. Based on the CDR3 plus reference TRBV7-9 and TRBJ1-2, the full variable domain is DTGVSQNPRHKITKRGQNVTFRCDPISEHNRLYWYRQTLGQGPEFLTYFQNEAQLEKSRLLSDRFSAERPKGSFSTLEIQRTEQGDSAMYLCASSYGQGAIGYTFGSGTRLTVV.

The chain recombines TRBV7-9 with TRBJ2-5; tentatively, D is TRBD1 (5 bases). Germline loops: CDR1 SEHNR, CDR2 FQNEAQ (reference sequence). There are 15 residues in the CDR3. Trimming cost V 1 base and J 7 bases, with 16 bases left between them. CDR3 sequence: CASSLGWGQARTQYF. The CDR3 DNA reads TGTGCCAGCAGCTTAGGTTGGGGCCAGGCACGGACCCAGTACTTC.